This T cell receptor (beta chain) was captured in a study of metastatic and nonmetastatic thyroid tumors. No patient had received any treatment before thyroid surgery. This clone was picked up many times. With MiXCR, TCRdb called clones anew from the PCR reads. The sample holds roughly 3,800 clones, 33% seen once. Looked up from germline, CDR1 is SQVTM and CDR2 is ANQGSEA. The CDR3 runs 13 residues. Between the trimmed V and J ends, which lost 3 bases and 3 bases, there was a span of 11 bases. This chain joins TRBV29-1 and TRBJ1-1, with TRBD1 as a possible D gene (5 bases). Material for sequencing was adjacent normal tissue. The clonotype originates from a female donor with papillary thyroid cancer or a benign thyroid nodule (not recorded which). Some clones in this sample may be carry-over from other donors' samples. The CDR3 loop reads CSVDRGWDTEAFF. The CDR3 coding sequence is TGCAGCGTTGATCGGGGGTGGGACACTGAAGCTTTCTTT.